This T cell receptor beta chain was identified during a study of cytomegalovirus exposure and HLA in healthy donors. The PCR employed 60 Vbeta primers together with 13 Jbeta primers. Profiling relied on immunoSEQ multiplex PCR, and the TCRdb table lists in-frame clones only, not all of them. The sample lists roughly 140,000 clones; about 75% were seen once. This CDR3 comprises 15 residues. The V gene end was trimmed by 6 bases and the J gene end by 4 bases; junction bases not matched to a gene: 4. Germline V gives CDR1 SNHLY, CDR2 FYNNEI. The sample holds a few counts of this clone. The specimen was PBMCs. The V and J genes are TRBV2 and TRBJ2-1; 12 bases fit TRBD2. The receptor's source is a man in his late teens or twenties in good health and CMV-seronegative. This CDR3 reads CASSPLAGGYNEQFF. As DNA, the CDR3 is TGTGCCAGCAGCCCACTAGCGGGGGGATACAATGAGCAGTTCTTC.